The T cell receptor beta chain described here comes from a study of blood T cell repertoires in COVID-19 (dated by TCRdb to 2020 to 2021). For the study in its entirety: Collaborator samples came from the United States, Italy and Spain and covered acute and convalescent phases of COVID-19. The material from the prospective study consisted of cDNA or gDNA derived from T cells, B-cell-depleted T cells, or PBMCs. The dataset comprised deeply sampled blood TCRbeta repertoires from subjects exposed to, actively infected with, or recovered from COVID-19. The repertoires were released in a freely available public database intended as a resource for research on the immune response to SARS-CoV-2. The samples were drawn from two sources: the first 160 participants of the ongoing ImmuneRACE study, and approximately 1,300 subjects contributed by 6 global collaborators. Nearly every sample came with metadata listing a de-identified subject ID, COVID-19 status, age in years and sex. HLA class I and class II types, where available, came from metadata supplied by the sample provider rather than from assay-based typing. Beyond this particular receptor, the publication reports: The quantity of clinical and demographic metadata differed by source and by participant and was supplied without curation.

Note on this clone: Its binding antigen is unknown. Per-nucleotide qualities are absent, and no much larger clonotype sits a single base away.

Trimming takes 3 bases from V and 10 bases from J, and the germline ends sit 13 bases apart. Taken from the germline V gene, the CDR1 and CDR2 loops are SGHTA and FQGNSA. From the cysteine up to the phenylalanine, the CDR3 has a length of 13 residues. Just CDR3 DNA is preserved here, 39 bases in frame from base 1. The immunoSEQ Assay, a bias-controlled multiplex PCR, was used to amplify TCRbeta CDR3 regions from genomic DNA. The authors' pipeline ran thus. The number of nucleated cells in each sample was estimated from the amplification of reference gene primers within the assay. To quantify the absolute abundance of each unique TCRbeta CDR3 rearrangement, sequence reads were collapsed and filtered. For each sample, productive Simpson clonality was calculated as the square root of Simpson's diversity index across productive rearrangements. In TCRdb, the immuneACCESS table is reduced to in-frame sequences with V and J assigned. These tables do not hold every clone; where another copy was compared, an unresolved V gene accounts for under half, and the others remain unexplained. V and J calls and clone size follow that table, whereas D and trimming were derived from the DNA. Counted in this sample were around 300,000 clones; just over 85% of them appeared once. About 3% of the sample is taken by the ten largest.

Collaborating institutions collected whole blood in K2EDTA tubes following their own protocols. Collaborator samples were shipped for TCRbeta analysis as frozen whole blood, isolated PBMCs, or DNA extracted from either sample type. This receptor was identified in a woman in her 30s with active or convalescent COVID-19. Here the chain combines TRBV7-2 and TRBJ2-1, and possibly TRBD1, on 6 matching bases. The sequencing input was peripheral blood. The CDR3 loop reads CASSFQTGMEQFF. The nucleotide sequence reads TGTGCCAGCAGCTTTCAGACAGGAATGGAGCAGTTCTTC.